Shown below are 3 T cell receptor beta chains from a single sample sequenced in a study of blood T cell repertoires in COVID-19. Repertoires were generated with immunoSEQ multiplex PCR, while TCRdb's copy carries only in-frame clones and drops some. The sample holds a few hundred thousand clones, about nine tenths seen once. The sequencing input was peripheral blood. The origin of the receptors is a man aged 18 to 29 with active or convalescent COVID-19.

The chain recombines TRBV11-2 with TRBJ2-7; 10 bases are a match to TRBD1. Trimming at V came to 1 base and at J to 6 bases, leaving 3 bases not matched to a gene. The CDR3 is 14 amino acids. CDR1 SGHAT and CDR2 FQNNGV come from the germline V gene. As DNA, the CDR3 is TGTGCCAGCAGCTTAGCGACAGGGGGCCTCGAGCAGTACTTC. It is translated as CASSLATGGLEQYF.

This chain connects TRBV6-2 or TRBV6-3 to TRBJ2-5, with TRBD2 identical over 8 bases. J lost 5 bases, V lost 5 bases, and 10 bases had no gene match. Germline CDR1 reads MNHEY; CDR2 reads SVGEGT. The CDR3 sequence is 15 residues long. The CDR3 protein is CASSRSAGVRETQYF. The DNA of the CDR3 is TGTGCCAGCAGTCGGTCAGCGGGGGTCCGGGAGACCCAGTACTTC.

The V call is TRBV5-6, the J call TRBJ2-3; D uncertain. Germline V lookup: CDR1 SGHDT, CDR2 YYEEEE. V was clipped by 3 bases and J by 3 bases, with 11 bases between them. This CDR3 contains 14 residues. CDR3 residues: CASSSSLGTDTQYF. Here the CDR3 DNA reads TGTGCCAGCAGCTCCTCCCTAGGAACAGATACGCAGTATTTT.